The rows below give T cell receptor beta chains drawn from one sample of a study of T-cell reconstitution after alpha-beta-depleted transplantation in children. TCRdb re-called the PCR reads with MiXCR, one entry per CDR3 protein. The top ten hold 36% of the sample, which has about 540,000 distinct CDR3 sequences, more than 20% seen once. The source material was PBMCs, sampled before TCRalphabeta/CD19-depleted stem cell transplant. Receptor source: a boy in the first two years of life with Wiskott-Aldrich syndrome, due to receive a stem cell transplant. The CDR3 runs from the conserved cysteine through the conserved F or W. The order of the fields is V gene, D gene, clone size, CDR3 length, J gene, CDR3 DNA, CDR3 protein. The D gene is left open where the match is weak. Only part of the rows carry a size: once, few, many, or a class if the clone is expanded.

TRBV18	NA	NA	17	TRBJ1-1	TGTGCCAGCTCACCACGTCCTAATACAGGGCTGAACACTGAAGCTTTCTTT	CASSPRPNTGLNTEAFF
TRBV7-2	TRBD1	NA	17	TRBJ2-3	TGTGCCAGCAGCTTATTGGGACAGGGGGCCCCCCGGGATACGCAGTATTTT	CASSLLGQGAPRDTQYF
TRBV27	NA	NA	17	TRBJ2-7	TGTGCCAGCAGTTTATCCATCAGACAGAGTCGGTCCTACGAGCAGTACTTC	CASSLSIRQSRSYEQYF
TRBV27	TRBD2	NA	16	TRBJ2-3	TGTGCCAGCAGGTCCCTAGCGGGAAAAAGCACAGATACGCAGTATTTT	CASRSLAGKSTDTQYF
TRBV9	TRBD1	NA	15	TRBJ2-7	TGTGCCAGCAGTCGACAGGGGAAGAGCTCCTACGAGCAGTACTTC	CASSRQGKSSYEQYF
TRBV5-1	NA	few	14	TRBJ1-1	TGCGCCAGCAGCTACACCACAGAGAACACTGAAGCTTTCTTT	CASSYTTENTEAFF
TRBV24-1	NA	NA	18	TRBJ2-1	TGTGGGACCAGTGATTCAACTTCTCTAGTGAGCTCCTACAATGAGCAGTTCTTC	CGTSDSTSLVSSYNEQFF
TRBV10-2	NA	NA	14	TRBJ2-2	TGCGCCAGCAGTGCATTCAGTGACACCGGGGAGCTGTTTTTT	CASSAFSDTGELFF
TRBV28	TRBD2	NA	16	TRBJ2-3	TGTGCCAGCAGTTTGCTCACTAGCGGGAGGGCAGATACGCAGTATTTT	CASSLLTSGRADTQYF
TRBV5-1	NA	few	13	TRBJ2-1	TGCGCCAGCAGCTTGGCGGGCCCGGGTCACCAGTTCTTC	CASSLAGPGHQFF
TRBV12-3/TRBV12-4	TRBD1	NA	14	TRBJ2-7	TGTGCCAGCAGTTTACGAGGGACAGGGGTCGAGCAGTACTTC	CASSLRGTGVEQYF
TRBV5-1	NA	NA	17	TRBJ1-3	TGCGCCAGCAGCCGTTCTTTATCTGGTACCTCTGGAAACACCATATATTTT	CASSRSLSGTSGNTIYF
TRBV29-1	NA	NA	12	TRBJ1-2	TGCAGCGGCAGGGACGGCGCCTATGGCTACACCTTC	CSGRDGAYGYTF
TRBV20-1	NA	NA	13	TRBJ2-7	TGCAGTGCTAGAGCTGGGGATTGCTACGAGCAGTACTTC	CSARAGDCYEQYF
TRBV20-1	NA	NA	15	TRBJ1-4	TGCAGTGCTAGAGATCGTCAGCAGGCTATTGAAAAACTGTTTTTT	CSARDRQQAIEKLFF
TRBV10-1	NA	few	16	TRBJ2-1	TGCGCCAGCAGTCGGCGGAAGGGGCTCGTGAACAATGAGCAGTTCTTC	CASSRRKGLVNNEQFF
TRBV12-3/TRBV12-4	NA	NA	19	TRBJ2-6	TGTGCCAGCAGTACCATACTACAGGTTTTTTCTCCTGGGGCCAACGTCCTGACTTTC	CASSTILQVFSPGANVLTF
TRBV5-1	NA	NA	14	TRBJ2-3	TGCGCCAGCAGCTTGGGTAAATTCACAGATACGCAGTATTTT	CASSLGKFTDTQYF
TRBV28	NA	few	14	TRBJ2-1	TGTGCCAGCAGTTTACCTCAAACCATCAATGAGCAGTTCTTC	CASSLPQTINEQFF
TRBV12-3/TRBV12-4	NA	few	18	TRBJ1-3	TGTGCCAGCAGTCTCTTCCTTCCCCCGGCCACATATGGAAACACCATATATTTT	CASSLFLPPATYGNTIYF
TRBV20-1	NA	few	15	TRBJ1-5	TGCAGTGCTAGATCGGGCGGCAGCAAGCGTCAGCCCCAGCATTTT	CSARSGGSKRQPQHF
TRBV5-6	NA	NA	15	TRBJ2-1	TGTGCCAGCAGCCCCCTCGACGGGGTAAACAATGAGCAGTTCTTC	CASSPLDGVNNEQFF
TRBV5-1	NA	NA	14	TRBJ2-2	TGCGCCAGCAGCCAGACTAGGACCTCCGGGGAGCTGTTTTTT	CASSQTRTSGELFF
TRBV5-1	TRBD2	few	14	TRBJ2-3	TGCGCCAGCAGATCTAGCGGGAGAACAGATACGCAGTATTTT	CASRSSGRTDTQYF
TRBV27	NA	NA	15	TRBJ2-2	TGTGCCAGCAGTTTATACCGGACAAGATACGGGGAGCTGTTTTTT	CASSLYRTRYGELFF
TRBV28	TRBD2	NA	14	TRBJ2-7	TGTGCCAGCAGGATACTAGCGGGAGCGTACGAGCAGTACTTC	CASRILAGAYEQYF
TRBV7-2	TRBD2	NA	15	TRBJ2-4	TGTGCCAGCAGCTCCGGGGGGGCAGCCAAAAACATTCAGTACTTC	CASSSGGAAKNIQYF
TRBV5-1	NA	few	13	TRBJ2-7	TGCGCCAGCAGCGATAGCGGAGTCTACGAGCAGTACTTC	CASSDSGVYEQYF